Sequencing of this TCR beta chain was carried out in a study of cytomegalovirus exposure and HLA in healthy donors. General study findings and limits: Upon later analysis, TCR association rates were observed to vary by HLA locus, being highest for DRB1 and lowest for HLA-C. Indistinguishable V segments such as TRBV6-2 and TRBV6-3 were excluded.

A single count supports this clone. The target antigen is unknown. This CDR3 has 15 amino acids. Germline values: CDR1 SGDLS, CDR2 YYNGEE. V lost 0 bases, J lost 4 bases, and 11 bases lay in between. The PCR made use of 60 Vbeta and 13 Jbeta primers. Generated by immunoSEQ multiplex PCR, the TCRdb table keeps only in-frame clones and is missing some. The profile shows 150,000 or so clones, approximately 80% of them singletons. The sequence was collected from a man in his forties or fifties in good health and CMV-seropositive. The sequenced sample consisted of PBMCs. V gene TRBV9 combines with J gene TRBJ1-5, with D unclear. The CDR3: CASSVGVQANQPQHF. The CDR3 DNA reads as TGTGCCAGCAGCGTAGGGGTCCAGGCGAATCAGCCCCAGCATTTT.